This TCR beta chain was recorded in a study of blood T cell repertoires in COVID-19. Study summary: Acute-phase and convalescent COVID-19 samples originated in the United States, Italy and Spain. The analysed material was cDNA or gDNA that came from T cells, B-cell-depleted T cells, or PBMCs.

V was clipped by 5 bases and J by 8 bases; unmatched bases: 13. CDR1 MNHEY and CDR2 SMNVEV come from the germline V gene (reference sequence). The CDR3 length is 16 residues. In the study's own analysis: Amplification from reference gene primers served as the basis for estimated nucleated cell counts. The assay was immunoSEQ multiplex PCR, and TCRdb's table has in-frame clones only and misses some. The DNA gave D and trimming, while V, J and clone size come from that table. The table shows about 300,000 clones, with more than 70% occurring only once. The rearrangement joins TRBV27 to TRBJ2-1, with 9 positions matching TRBD1. The sample taken for sequencing was peripheral blood. The receptor was isolated from a woman in her twenties or thirties who had recovered from COVID-19. The CDR3 coding sequence is TGTGCCAGCAGTATCCCCGGGACAGGGATACCGTATGAGCAGTTCTTC. As protein: CASSIPGTGIPYEQFF.